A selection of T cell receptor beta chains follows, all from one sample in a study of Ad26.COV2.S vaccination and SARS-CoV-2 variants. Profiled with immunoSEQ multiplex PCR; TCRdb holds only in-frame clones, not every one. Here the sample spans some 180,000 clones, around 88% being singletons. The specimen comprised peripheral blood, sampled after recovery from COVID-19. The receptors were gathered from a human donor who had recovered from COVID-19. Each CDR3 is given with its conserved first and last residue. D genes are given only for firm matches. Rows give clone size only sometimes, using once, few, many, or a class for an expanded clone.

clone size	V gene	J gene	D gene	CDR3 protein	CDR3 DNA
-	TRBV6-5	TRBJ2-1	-	CASSLDRSRLFF	TGTGCCAGCAGTTTAGACAGAAGTCGGCTGTTCTTC
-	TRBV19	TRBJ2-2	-	CATPDQSGELFF	TGTGCCACCCCGGATCAAAGCGGGGAGCTGTTTTTT
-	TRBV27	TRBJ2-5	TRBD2	CASSLLLAGGIETQYF	TGTGCCAGCAGTTTATTGCTAGCGGGGGGAATAGAGACCCAGTACTTC
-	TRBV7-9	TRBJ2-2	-	CASSTRPSKGVFF	TGTGCCAGCAGCACTCGGCCGTCGAAGGGGGTGTTTTTT
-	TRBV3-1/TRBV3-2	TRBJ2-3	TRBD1	CASSQGTVGTDTQYF	TGTGCCAGCAGCCAGGGGACAGTCGGCACAGATACGCAGTATTTT
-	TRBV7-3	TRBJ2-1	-	CASSLFSGNNEQFF	TGTGCCAGCAGCTTATTCTCGGGGAACAATGAGCAGTTCTTC
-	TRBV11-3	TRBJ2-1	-	CASSLDGTTEQFF	TGTGCCAGCAGCTTAGACGGGACAACTGAGCAGTTCTTC
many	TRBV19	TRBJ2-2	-	CASGKQGTGELFF	TGTGCCAGTGGGAAACAGGGCACCGGGGAGCTGTTTTTT
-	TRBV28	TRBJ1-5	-	CASSLRGPGAGYSNQPQHF	TGTGCCAGCAGTTTAAGGGGTCCAGGGGCGGGATATAGCAATCAGCCCCAGCATTTT
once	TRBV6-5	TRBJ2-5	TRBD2	CASSQGLAGGTQYF	TGTGCCAGCAGCCAAGGACTAGCGGGAGGGACCCAGTACTTC
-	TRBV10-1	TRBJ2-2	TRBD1	CASSQGALGTGELFF	TGCGCCAGCAGCCAGGGGGCTTTGGGCACCGGGGAGCTGTTTTTT
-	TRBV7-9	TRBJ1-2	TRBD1	CASTGDYGYTF	TGTGCCAGTACAGGGGACTATGGCTACACCTTC
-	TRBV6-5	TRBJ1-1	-	CASSYNEGQYTEAFF	TGTGCCAGCAGTTATAATGAGGGGCAGTACACTGAAGCTTTCTTT
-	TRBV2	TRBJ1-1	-	CASNGLDEAFF	TGTGCCAGCAATGGGCTTGACGAAGCTTTCTTT
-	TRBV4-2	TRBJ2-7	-	CASSQDYAYEQYF	TGTGCCAGCAGCCAAGATTACGCCTACGAGCAGTACTTC
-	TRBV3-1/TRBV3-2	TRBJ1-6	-	CASSQGQGTSPLHF	TGTGCCAGCAGCCAAGGTCAGGGGACGTCACCCCTCCACTTT
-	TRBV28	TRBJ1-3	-	CASSLWAEGNTIYF	TGTGCCAGCAGTTTATGGGCGGAGGGAAACACCATATATTTT
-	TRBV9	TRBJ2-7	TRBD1	CASSVSSRDRGIYEQYF	TGTGCCAGCAGCGTCTCCTCCCGGGACAGGGGAATCTACGAGCAGTACTTC
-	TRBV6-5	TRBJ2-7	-	CASLRGVGYEQYF	TGTGCCAGCCTGAGAGGAGTAGGGTACGAGCAGTACTTC
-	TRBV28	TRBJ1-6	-	CASSQGSRPLHF	TGTGCCAGCAGCCAGGGTAGTCGGCCCCTCCACTTT
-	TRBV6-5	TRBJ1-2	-	CASRQGGANYGYTF	TGTGCCAGCAGACAGGGAGGGGCAAACTATGGCTACACCTTC
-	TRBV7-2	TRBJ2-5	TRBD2	CASSLGTSVETQYF	TGTGCCAGCAGCTTAGGGACTAGCGTAGAGACCCAGTACTTC
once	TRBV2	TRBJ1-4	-	CASSESGVGEKLFF	TGTGCCAGCAGTGAATCAGGGGTTGGGGAAAAACTGTTTTTT
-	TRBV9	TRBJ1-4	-	CASSVGEGKRATNEKLFF	TGTGCCAGCAGCGTAGGGGAGGGGAAACGTGCAACTAATGAAAAACTGTTTTTT
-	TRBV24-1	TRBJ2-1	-	CATSDYRSHNEQFF	TGTGCCACCAGTGATTATAGATCTCACAATGAGCAGTTCTTC
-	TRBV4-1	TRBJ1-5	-	CASSQSGGSVSNQPQHF	TGCGCCAGCAGCCAATCGGGCGGTTCTGTCAGCAATCAGCCCCAGCATTTT
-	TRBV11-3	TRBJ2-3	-	CASSLIGSSSTDTQYF	TGTGCCAGCAGCTTAATCGGTAGCTCCTCCACAGATACGCAGTATTTT
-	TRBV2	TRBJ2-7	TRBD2	CASRLEGREAEQYF	TGTGCCAGCAGGTTGGAGGGACGGGAGGCCGAGCAGTACTTC
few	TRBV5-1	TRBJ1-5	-	CASSLDGNQPQHF	TGCGCCAGCAGCTTGGATGGCAATCAGCCCCAGCATTTT
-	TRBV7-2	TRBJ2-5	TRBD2	CASSLLAGVGTQYF	TGTGCCAGCAGCCTCCTAGCGGGGGTGGGGACCCAGTACTTC
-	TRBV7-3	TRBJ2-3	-	CASSSTTWDTQYF	TGTGCCAGCAGCTCTACTACGTGGGATACGCAGTATTTT
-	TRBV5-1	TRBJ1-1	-	CASSLDGLNTEAFF	TGCGCCAGCAGCTTGGACGGGCTGAACACTGAAGCTTTCTTT
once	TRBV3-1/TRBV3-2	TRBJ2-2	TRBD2	CASSPGTSNTGELFF	TGTGCCAGCAGTCCCGGGACTAGCAACACCGGGGAGCTGTTTTTT
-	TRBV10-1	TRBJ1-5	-	CASKAGERLSQPQHF	TGCGCCAGCAAGGCAGGGGAGAGGTTGAGTCAGCCCCAGCATTTT
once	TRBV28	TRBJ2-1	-	CASGDAYNEQFF	TGTGCCAGCGGAGATGCATACAATGAGCAGTTCTTC
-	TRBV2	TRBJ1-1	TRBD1	CASSEWVDRVGEAFF	TGTGCCAGCAGTGAATGGGTCGACAGGGTGGGTGAAGCTTTCTTT
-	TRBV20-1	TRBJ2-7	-	CSARAGHEQYF	TGCAGTGCTAGAGCCGGTCACGAGCAGTACTTC
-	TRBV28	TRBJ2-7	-	CASSFEGGRAYEQYF	TGTGCCAGCAGTTTCGAGGGGGGTAGGGCCTACGAGCAGTACTTC
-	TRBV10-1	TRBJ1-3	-	CASSESIAEANTIYF	TGCGCCAGCAGTGAATCGATAGCAGAGGCAAACACCATATATTTT
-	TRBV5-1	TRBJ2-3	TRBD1	CASSPGDSYTDTQYF	TGCGCCAGCAGCCCAGGGGACAGTTACACAGATACGCAGTATTTT
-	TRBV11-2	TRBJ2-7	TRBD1	CASSPRTGRYEQYF	TGTGCCAGCAGCCCTCGGACAGGGCGTTACGAGCAGTACTTC
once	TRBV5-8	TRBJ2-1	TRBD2	CASSLPTSGRDEQFF	TGTGCCAGCAGCTTGCCGACTAGCGGGAGGGATGAGCAGTTCTTC
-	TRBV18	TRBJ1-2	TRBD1	CASSPTGQRRNYGYTF	TGTGCCAGCTCACCGACGGGACAGCGAAGGAACTATGGCTACACCTTC
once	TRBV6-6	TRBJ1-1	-	CASSYVTTEAFF	TGTGCCAGCAGTTACGTCACCACTGAAGCTTTCTTT
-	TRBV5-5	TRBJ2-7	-	CASSLEILYEQYF	TGTGCCAGCAGCTTGGAGATACTCTACGAGCAGTACTTC
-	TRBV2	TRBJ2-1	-	CASSVLGDNEQFF	TGTGCCAGCAGTGTCCTGGGGGACAATGAGCAGTTCTTC
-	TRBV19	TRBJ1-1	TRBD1	CASTYRGANTEAFF	TGTGCCAGTACCTACAGGGGAGCGAACACTGAAGCTTTCTTT
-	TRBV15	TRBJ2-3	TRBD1	CATSRGSTGGPDTQYF	TGTGCCACCAGCAGAGGTTCAACAGGGGGTCCAGATACGCAGTATTTT
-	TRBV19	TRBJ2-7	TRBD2	CASSIASGRSYEQYF	TGTGCCAGTAGTATAGCGAGCGGGAGGTCCTACGAGCAGTACTTC
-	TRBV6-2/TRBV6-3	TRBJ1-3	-	CASTPLIGGNTIYF	TGTGCCAGCACCCCGCTCATCGGAGGAAACACCATATATTTT
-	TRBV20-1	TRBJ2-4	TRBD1	CSGDRGNIQYF	TGCAGTGGGGACAGGGGGAACATTCAGTACTTC
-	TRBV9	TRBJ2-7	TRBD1	CASSVALGTGGVYEQYF	TGTGCCAGCAGCGTAGCTTTAGGGACAGGGGGCGTCTACGAGCAGTACTTC
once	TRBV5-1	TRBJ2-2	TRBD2	CASSSIAGVAGELFF	TGCGCCAGCAGCTCTATAGCGGGAGTGGCCGGGGAGCTGTTTTTT
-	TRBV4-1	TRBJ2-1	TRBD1	CASSWRMGSGQGNFNEQFF	TGCGCCAGCAGTTGGCGAATGGGTAGTGGACAGGGAAATTTCAATGAGCAGTTCTTC
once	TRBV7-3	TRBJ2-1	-	CASSSTGGSYNEQFF	TGTGCCAGCAGCTCAACTGGGGGGTCCTACAATGAGCAGTTCTTC
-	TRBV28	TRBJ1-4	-	CASTVREGYEKLFF	TGTGCCAGCACCGTCAGGGAAGGATATGAAAAACTGTTTTTT
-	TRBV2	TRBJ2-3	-	CASSLVWGRGTDTQYF	TGTGCCAGCAGTTTAGTTTGGGGGAGGGGGACAGATACGCAGTATTTT
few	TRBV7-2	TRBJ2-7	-	CASSLSGRPYEQYF	TGTGCCAGCAGCTTAAGCGGGCGCCCCTACGAGCAGTACTTC
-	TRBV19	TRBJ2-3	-	CASSIEAGLAAGIADTQYF	TGTGCCAGTAGTATCGAGGCAGGGTTAGCGGCAGGGATCGCAGATACGCAGTATTTT
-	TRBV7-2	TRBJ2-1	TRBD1	CASSLEGATYNEQFF	TGTGCCAGCAGCTTAGAGGGGGCCACCTACAATGAGCAGTTCTTC